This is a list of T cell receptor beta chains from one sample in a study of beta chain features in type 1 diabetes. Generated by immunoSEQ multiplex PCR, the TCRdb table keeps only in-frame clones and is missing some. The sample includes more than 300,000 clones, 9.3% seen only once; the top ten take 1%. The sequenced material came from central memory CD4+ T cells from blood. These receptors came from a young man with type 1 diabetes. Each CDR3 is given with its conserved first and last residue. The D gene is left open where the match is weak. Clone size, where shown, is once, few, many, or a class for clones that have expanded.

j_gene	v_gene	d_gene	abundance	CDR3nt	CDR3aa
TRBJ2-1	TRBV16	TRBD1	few	TGTGCCAGCAGCCAATTTGGGACAGGGGGCAATGAGCAGTTCTTC	CASSQFGTGGNEQFF
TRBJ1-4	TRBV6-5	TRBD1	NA	TGTGCCAGCAGCACCGGGACAGCGCGTGAAAAACTGTTTTTT	CASSTGTAREKLFF
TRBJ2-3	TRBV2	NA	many	TGTGCCAGCAGTGAAGCGGGGACGGAATCCACAGATACGCAGTATTTT	CASSEAGTESTDTQYF
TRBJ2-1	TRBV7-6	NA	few	TGTGCCAGCAGCCCCGCTTTCGGGGGCCCCTACAATGAGCAGTTCTTC	CASSPAFGGPYNEQFF
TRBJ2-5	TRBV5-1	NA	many	TGCGCCAGCAGCGACGGGGGGCTGGGAGAGACCCAGTACTTC	CASSDGGLGETQYF
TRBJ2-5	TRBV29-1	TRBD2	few	TGCAGCACGGGACTAGCGGGGGGAGGCGAGACCCAGTACTTC	CSTGLAGGGETQYF
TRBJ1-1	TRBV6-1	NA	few	TGTGCCAGCAGCGGCCGGGTCTTAAACACTGAAGCTTTCTTT	CASSGRVLNTEAFF
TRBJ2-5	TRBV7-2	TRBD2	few	TGTGCCAGCACCTTGTTGGGACTAGCGGCCAAAGAGACCCAGTACTTC	CASTLLGLAAKETQYF
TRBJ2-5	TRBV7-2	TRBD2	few	TGTGCCAGCAGCCACGGTCCTAGCGGGGGGTTGGAGACCCAGTACTTC	CASSHGPSGGLETQYF
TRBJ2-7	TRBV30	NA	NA	TGTGCCTGGACAGGGCAAGGGTACGAGCAGTACTTC	CAWTGQGYEQYF
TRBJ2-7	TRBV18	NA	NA	TGTGCCAGCTCACCAAGCTCCTACGAGCAGTACTTC	CASSPSSYEQYF
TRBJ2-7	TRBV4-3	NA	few	TGCGCCAGCAGCCAAGAATTAGGGCCCCCCTACGAGCAGTACTTC	CASSQELGPPYEQYF
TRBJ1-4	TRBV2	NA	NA	TGTGCCAGCATTATGAGGACAGTAAATGAAAAACTGTTTTTT	CASIMRTVNEKLFF
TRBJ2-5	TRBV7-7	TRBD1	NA	TGTGCCAGCAGCAGGGACAGGGGGGAGACCCAGTACTTC	CASSRDRGETQYF
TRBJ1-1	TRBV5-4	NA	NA	TGTGCCAGCAGCTTGGCTAGCGCTCACAAGGGCACTGAAGCTTTCTTT	CASSLASAHKGTEAFF
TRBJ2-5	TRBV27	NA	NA	TGTGCCAGCAGTTTATCCCCGCCAACAGTGTACCAAGAGACCCAGTACTTC	CASSLSPPTVYQETQYF